One sample yielded the 13 T cell receptor beta chains listed below, sequenced in a study of blood T cell repertoires in COVID-19. Some clones are missing from TCRdb's copy, which holds only in-frame ones; the method was immunoSEQ multiplex PCR. The repertoire holds about 140,000 clones, with around 78% as singletons. The sample consisted of peripheral blood. These receptors came from a woman in her fifties or sixties with acute or convalescent COVID-19.

J is TRBJ2-4 and V is TRBV5-1; no firm D call. This CDR3 has 15 residues. CDR1 and CDR2 (germline): SGHRS, YFSETQ. Trimming pared 1 base from V and 0 bases from J, leaving 8 bases between. The CDR3 coding sequence is TGCGCCAGCAGCTTGTTTTCGGTAGCCAAAAACATTCAGTACTTC. Protein product: CASSLFSVAKNIQYF.

A word on this clone: Additional DNA sequences in this sample encode the identical CDR3. DNA of the CDR3: TGTGCCTGGAGTGTAGGGGAAAATCAGCCCCAGCATTTT. It specifies CAWSVGENQPQHF. The genes are TRBV30 and TRBJ1-5; weak D call: TRBD1 (5 bases). There are 13 residues in the CDR3. Trimming shortened V by 0 bases and J by 4 bases, and 7 bases separated the two germline ends. From germline, CDR1 is GTSNPN and CDR2 SVGIG (reference sequence). Full variable domain (outside the CDR3, taken from reference TRBV30 and TRBJ1-5): SQTIHQWPATLVQPVGSPLSLECTVEGTSNPNLYWYRQAAGRGLQLLFYSVGIGQISSEVPQNLSASRPQDRQFILSSKKLLLSDSGFYLCAWSVGENQPQHFGDGTRLSIL.

The chain couples TRBV10-3 to TRBJ2-7; TRBD2 might be the D (6 bases). V was shortened by 7 bases and J by 8 bases, with 18 bases between the two germline ends. CDR1 ENHRY and CDR2 SYGVKD come from the germline V gene. This CDR3 contains 13 residues. CDR3 sequence reads: CAITPRDFTQQYF. The CDR3 DNA reads as TGTGCCATCACCCCGCGGGACTTTACGCAGCAGTACTTC.

This clone has only one observation. The gene calls are TRBV21-1 and TRBJ2-3; TRBD1 is the table's D call, not checked against the DNA. TRBV21-1 is an annotated pseudogene. The CDR3 totals 16 residues. The CDR3 DNA reads TGTGCCAGCAGCAGACAGGGGGCGGACCTCACAGATACGCAGTATTTT. Amino acids: CASSRQGADLTDTQYF.

This rearrangement joins TRBV6-6 to TRBJ2-1; the D gene is possibly TRBD1 (5 bases). With 6 bases removed from V and 10 bases from J, the gap between germline ends came to 19 bases. The V gene's germline CDR1 is MNHNY and CDR2 SVGAGI (reference sequence). The CDR3 covers 14 residues. The CDR3 is CASRTRAQRGEQFF. CDR3 DNA sequence: TGTGCCAGCAGAACCAGGGCGCAGCGTGGGGAGCAGTTCTTC.

The gene calls are TRBV4-2 and TRBJ2-7, with 12 nucleotides matching TRBD2. CDR3 size: 15 residues. From germline, CDR1 is LGHNA and CDR2 YNFKEQ. With 5 bases clipped from V and 7 bases from J, the junction kept 9 bases outside the gene matches. The CDR3 sequence: CASSARLAGVNEQYF. In DNA form, the CDR3 reads TGTGCCAGCAGCGCAAGACTAGCGGGAGTTAATGAGCAGTACTTC.

The rearrangement links TRBV19 to TRBJ2-1; a possible D gene is TRBD2 (5 bases). Trimming pared 7 bases from V and 6 bases from J, leaving 19 bases between. The CDR3 length is 15 residues. Germline CDR1 is LNHDA and CDR2 is SQIVND (reference sequence). DNA of the CDR3: TGTGCCAGTACCAGAGGAGGCTTAAGCTCCAATGAGCAGTTCTTC. It is translated as CASTRGGLSSNEQFF.

This rearrangement joins TRBV4-1 to TRBJ1-1, with 8 bases lining up with TRBD1. Trimming at V came to 3 bases and at J to 6 bases, leaving 12 bases not matched to a gene. CDR1 MGHRA and CDR2 YSYEKL come from the germline V gene. CDR3 length equals 16 residues. The CDR3 loop reads CASSHAWALTGAEAFF. DNA of the CDR3: TGCGCCAGCAGCCATGCCTGGGCCTTGACAGGGGCTGAAGCTTTCTTT.

The gene calls are TRBV7-3 and TRBJ2-3; D might be TRBD1 (6 bases). Germline CDR1 reads SGHTA; CDR2 reads FQGTGA. V lost 0 bases, J lost 6 bases, and 10 bases lay in between. The CDR3 has 14 amino acids. The CDR3 is CASSLTAGVDTQYF. CDR3 sequence (DNA): TGTGCCAGCAGCTTAACGGCAGGGGTGGATACGCAGTATTTT. Full variable domain (missing parts from reference TRBV7-3 and TRBJ2-3): GAGVSQTPSNKVTEKGKYVELRCDPISGHTALYWYRQSLGQGPEFLIYFQGTGAADDSGLPNDRFFAVRPEGSVSTLKIQRTERGDSAVYLCASSLTAGVDTQYFGPGTRLTVL.

The V and J genes are TRBV30 and TRBJ2-5, with 10 bases matching TRBD2. CDR1 is GTSNPN and CDR2 is SVGIG in the germline V gene (reference sequence). The junction had 12 bases not matched to a gene; V was cut back by 3 bases and J by 5 bases. The CDR3 is 16 amino acids. The CDR3 DNA is TGTGCCTGGAGCAGATTAGCGGGAGGCCGGGAGGAGACCCAGTACTTC. Residues: CAWSRLAGGREETQYF.

The chain carries TRBV12-5 and TRBJ1-5; 7 bases are a match to TRBD1. In germline, CDR1 is LGHNT, CDR2 FRNRAP. The length of the CDR3 is 14 residues. The V and J ends lost 7 bases and 3 bases, in that order; junction bases with no gene match: 6. This chain's CDR3 is CASASTGHNQPQHF. The CDR3 DNA reads TGTGCTAGTGCCTCGACAGGGCACAATCAGCCCCAGCATTTT. Full variable domain (outside the CDR3, taken from reference TRBV12-5 and TRBJ1-5): DARVTQTPRHKVTEMGQEVTMRCQPILGHNTVFWYRQTMMQGLELLAYFRNRAPLDDSGMPKDRFSAEMPDATLATLKIQPSEPRDSAVYFCASASTGHNQPQHFGDGTRLSIL.

The chain recombines TRBV19 with TRBJ2-1; D not resolved. The CDR3 sequence is 15 residues long. The ends were cut back, 3 bases at V and 3 bases at J, with 12 bases in the middle. Germline CDR1 LNHDA, CDR2 SQIVND (reference sequence). The CDR3 DNA sequence: TGTGCCAGTAGTATCACGGCTACGGGCTACAATGAGCAGTTCTTC. Protein sequence: CASSITATGYNEQFF.

This clone was detected only once. The chain is built from TRBV11-1 and TRBJ2-7; 10 nucleotides agree with TRBD2. V lost 3 bases to trimming and J lost 6 bases; unmatched junction nucleotides: 8. The CDR3 is made up of 15 amino acids. In germline, CDR1 is SGHAT, CDR2 FQDESV (reference sequence). Here the CDR3 DNA reads TGTGCCAGCAGCTTGGTAACTAGCGGGAACTCCGAGCAGTACTTC. Translating gives CASSLVTSGNSEQYF.